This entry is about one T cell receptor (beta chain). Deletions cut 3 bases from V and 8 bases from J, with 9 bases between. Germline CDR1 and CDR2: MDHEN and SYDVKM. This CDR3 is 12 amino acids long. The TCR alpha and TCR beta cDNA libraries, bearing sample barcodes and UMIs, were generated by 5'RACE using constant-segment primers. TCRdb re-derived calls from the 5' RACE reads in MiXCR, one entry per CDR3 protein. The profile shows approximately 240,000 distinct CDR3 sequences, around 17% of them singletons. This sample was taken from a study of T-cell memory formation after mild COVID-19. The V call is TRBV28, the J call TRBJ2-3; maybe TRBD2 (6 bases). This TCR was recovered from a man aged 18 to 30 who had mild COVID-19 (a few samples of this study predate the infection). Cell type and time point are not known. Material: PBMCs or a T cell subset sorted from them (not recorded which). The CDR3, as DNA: TGTGCCAGCAGTTTGGGGGGTCCTACGCAGTATTTT. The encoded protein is CASSLGGPTQYF. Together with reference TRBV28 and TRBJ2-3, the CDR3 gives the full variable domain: DVKVTQSSRYLVKRTGEKVFLECVQDMDHENMFWYRQDPGLGLRLIYFSYDVKMKEKGDIPEGYSVSREKKERFSLILESASTNQTSMYLCASSLGGPTQYFGPGTRLTVL.